Described below is a single T cell receptor (beta chain) sequence and its context. What it binds is not known. Clones were sequenced by immunoSEQ multiplex PCR, and TCRdb holds only the in-frame ones, with some missing. This sample yields approximately 2,000,000 clones, of which roughly 90% are seen a single time; about 0.41% belongs to the top ten. This record comes from a study of shared clonotypes between healthy human individuals. Overall study findings and caveats: Sorted-subset sequencing, rarefaction showed, was incomplete despite large depth.

Trimming pared 3 bases from V and 3 bases from J, leaving 12 bases between. Per germline, CDR1 SNHLY and CDR2 FYNNEI. This CDR3 is built from 14 residues. The rearrangement joins TRBV2 to TRBJ2-7; possibly TRBD1 for D (6 bases). This receptor was taken from a man aged 18 to 29 in good health. Some clones in this sample may be carry-over from other donors' samples. What was sequenced was naive CD4+ T cells from PBMCs. Subset denoted: CD45RA+ positively selected. The DNA for the CDR3 is TGTGCCAGCAGTGACGGCAGGGGACACTACGAGCAGTACTTC. It encodes CASSDGRGHYEQYF.